The clone carrying this TCR beta chain was recorded only once. A read error may explain this, as a much larger clone is one base away. Assay used: immunoSEQ multiplex PCR; TCRdb lists only in-frame clones, some missing. Of under 700,000 clones listed, 85% to 95% are singletons. Naive CD8 cells were CD45RO-negative, positively selected for CCR7, excluding terminally differentiated effector memory CD45RA+ cells. The CDR3 consists of 11 residues. This sample stems from a study of shared clonotypes between healthy human individuals. This chain connects TRBV21-1 to TRBJ2-3. TRBV21-1 is a pseudogene segment. Material for sequencing was naive CD8+ T cells sorted from blood. The clonotype originates from a woman in her twenties or thirties in good health. CDR3 nucleotide sequence: TGTGCCAGCAGCATCACAGATACGCAGTATTTT. Translation: CASSITDTQYF.